This T cell receptor beta chain was captured in a study of Tregs in tolerant kidney transplant recipients. Unstimulated regulatory T cells (CD4+CD25+CD127-), CD4+CD25- non-regulatory cells, CD4 and CD8 cells were FACS-sorted from thawed PBMCs. In the case of this clone: Its cognate antigen is unknown. The CDR3 extends 3 residues past the end of the read, so its final part is completed from the germline J gene.

The study, taken as a whole, reports: No direct test of biological reproducibility was done here. Tregs expanded with activated donor B cells seemed most donor-specific.

Generated by immunoSEQ multiplex PCR, the TCRdb table keeps only in-frame clones and is missing some. Recorded here are over 45,000 clones; the top ten clones represent around 0.91%. CDR1 is GTSNPN and CDR2 is SVGIG in the germline V gene (reference sequence). The CDR3 consists of 16 residues. The junction had 11 bases not matched to a gene; V was cut back by 4 bases and J by 5 bases. The receptor was derived from a human donor who received a combined kidney and bone marrow transplant. The sequencing here drew on CD4+ T cells from blood, taken before the transplant. The chain combines TRBV30 with TRBJ2-2; 9 bases align to TRBD1. The CDR3 reads CAWNPTGGEGTGELFF. CDR3 DNA, as far as it was read: TGTGCCTGGAACCCGACAGGGGGTGAGGGTACCGGGGAG.